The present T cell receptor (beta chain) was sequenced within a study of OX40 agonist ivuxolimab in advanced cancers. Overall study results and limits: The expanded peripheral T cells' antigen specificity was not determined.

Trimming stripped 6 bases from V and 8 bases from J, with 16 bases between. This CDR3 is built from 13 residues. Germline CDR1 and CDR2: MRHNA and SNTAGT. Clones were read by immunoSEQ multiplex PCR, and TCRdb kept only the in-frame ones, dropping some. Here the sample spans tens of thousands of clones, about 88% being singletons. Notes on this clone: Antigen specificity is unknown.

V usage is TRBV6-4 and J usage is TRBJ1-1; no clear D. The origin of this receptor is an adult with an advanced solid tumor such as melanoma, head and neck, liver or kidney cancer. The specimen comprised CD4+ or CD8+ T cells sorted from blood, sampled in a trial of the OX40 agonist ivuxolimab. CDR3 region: CASSPGSGTEAFF. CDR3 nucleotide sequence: TGTGCCAGCAGCCCTGGGTCCGGCACAGAAGCTTTCTTT.